Given below is one T cell receptor beta chain in context. This entry belongs to a study of shared clonotypes between healthy human individuals. CDR3 length equals 13 residues. V gave up 7 bases and J gave up 12 bases, with 22 bases separating them. Germline V lookup: CDR1 MDHEN, CDR2 SYDVKM. The authors distributed each subset's genomic DNA evenly over several immunoSEQ plates. Some clones are missing from TCRdb's copy, which holds only in-frame ones; the method was immunoSEQ multiplex PCR. Found here are approximately 470,000 clones, 81% of them singletons; the top ten hold about 13%. The gene calls are TRBV28 and TRBJ2-7, with D possibly called TRBD1 or TRBD2 (5 bases each). The source is a woman between 35 and 50 years old in good health. Some clones in this sample may be carry-over from other donors' samples. The sample was PBMCs. CDR3 region: CASTGRDLFRAYF. CDR3 in DNA: TGTGCCAGCACCGGCCGGGACCTTTTTCGGGCGTACTTC.